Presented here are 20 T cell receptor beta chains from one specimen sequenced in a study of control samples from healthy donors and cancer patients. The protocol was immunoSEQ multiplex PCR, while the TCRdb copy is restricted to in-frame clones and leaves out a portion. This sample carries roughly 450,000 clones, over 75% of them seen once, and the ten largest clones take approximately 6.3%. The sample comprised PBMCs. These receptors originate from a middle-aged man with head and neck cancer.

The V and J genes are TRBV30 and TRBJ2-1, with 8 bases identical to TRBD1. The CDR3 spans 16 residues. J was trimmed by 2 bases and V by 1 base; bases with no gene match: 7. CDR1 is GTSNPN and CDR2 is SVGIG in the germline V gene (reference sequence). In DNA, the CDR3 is TGTGCCTGGAGTGGACTTGGGACAGGCCCCTACAATGAGCAGTTCTTC. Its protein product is CAWSGLGTGPYNEQFF.

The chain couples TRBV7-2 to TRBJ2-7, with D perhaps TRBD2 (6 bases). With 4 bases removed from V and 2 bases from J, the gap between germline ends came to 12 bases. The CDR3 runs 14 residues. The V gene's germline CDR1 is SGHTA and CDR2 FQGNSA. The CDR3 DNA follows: TGTGCCAGCAGCTCAATTAGCGGCGCCTACGAGCAGTACTTC. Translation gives CASSSISGAYEQYF.

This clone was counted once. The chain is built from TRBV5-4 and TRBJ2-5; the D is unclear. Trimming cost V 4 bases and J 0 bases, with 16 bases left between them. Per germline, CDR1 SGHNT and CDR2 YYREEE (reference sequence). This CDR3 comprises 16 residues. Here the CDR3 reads CASSLNPRAYQETQYF. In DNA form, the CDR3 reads TGTGCCAGCAGCCTCAACCCCCGGGCCTACCAAGAGACCCAGTACTTC.

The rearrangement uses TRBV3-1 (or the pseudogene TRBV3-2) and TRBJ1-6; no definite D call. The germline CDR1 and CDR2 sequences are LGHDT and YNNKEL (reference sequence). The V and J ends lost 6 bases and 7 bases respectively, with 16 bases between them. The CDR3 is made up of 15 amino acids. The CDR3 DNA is TGTGCCAGCAGGCCGGAGGGAACTAGGAATTCACCCCTCCACTTT. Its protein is CASRPEGTRNSPLHF.

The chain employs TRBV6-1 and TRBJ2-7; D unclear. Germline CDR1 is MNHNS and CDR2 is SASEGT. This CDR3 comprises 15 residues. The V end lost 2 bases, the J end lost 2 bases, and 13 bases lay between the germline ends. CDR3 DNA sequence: TGTGCCAGCAGTGAAACCCCGGTGGGAACCTACGAGCAGTACTTC. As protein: CASSETPVGTYEQYF.

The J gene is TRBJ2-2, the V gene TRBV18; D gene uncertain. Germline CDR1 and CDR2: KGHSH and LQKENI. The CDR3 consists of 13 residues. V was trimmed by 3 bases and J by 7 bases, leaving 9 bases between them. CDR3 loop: CASSPRTLGELFF. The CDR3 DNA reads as TGTGCCAGCTCACCGCGTACGCTCGGGGAGCTGTTTTTT.

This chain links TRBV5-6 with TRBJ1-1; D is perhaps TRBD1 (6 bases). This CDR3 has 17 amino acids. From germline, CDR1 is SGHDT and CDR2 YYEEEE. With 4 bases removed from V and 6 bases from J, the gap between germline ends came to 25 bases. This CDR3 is CASSPFVQGGSLAEAFF. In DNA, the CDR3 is TGTGCCAGCAGCCCCTTTGTACAGGGAGGGTCTCTGGCTGAAGCTTTCTTT.

The CDR3 nucleotides read TGTGCCAGTAGTCCTACTAGCGGGAGTTTTATCGGGGAGCTGTTTTTT. Its translation: CASSPTSGSFIGELFF. The J gene is TRBJ2-2, the V gene TRBV19; 11 bases are shared with TRBD2. The CDR3 covers 16 residues. The J segment lost 7 bases and the V segment lost 5 bases, leaving 9 bases of the junction unmatched. Germline V gene data show CDR1 as LNHDA and CDR2 as SQIVND (reference sequence).

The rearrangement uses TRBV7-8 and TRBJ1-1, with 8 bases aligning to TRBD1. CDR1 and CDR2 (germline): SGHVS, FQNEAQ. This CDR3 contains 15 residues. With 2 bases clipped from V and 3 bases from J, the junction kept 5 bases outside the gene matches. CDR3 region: CASSLFETGDTEAFF. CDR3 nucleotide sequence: TGTGCCAGCAGCTTATTCGAGACAGGGGACACTGAAGCTTTCTTT.

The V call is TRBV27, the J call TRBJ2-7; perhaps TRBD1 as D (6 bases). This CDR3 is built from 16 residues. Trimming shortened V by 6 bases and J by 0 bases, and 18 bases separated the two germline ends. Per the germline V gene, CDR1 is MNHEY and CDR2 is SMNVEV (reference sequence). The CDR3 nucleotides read TGTGCCAGCAGGATTCAGGGGCGCTCTAGCTCCTACGAGCAGTACTTC. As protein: CASRIQGRSSSYEQYF.

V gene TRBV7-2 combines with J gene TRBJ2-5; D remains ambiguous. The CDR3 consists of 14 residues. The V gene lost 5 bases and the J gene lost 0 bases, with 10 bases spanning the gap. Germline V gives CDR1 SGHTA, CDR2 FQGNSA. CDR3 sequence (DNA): TGTGCCAGCAGCCGCCAGGAGTACCAAGAGACCCAGTACTTC. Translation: CASSRQEYQETQYF.

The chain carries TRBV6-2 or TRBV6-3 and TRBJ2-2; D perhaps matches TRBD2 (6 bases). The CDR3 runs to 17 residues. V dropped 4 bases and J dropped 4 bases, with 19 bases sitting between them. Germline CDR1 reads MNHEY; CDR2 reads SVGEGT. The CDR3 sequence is CASSSPMGGGITGELFF. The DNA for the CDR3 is TGTGCCAGCAGTTCCCCGATGGGGGGAGGTATCACCGGGGAGCTGTTTTTT.

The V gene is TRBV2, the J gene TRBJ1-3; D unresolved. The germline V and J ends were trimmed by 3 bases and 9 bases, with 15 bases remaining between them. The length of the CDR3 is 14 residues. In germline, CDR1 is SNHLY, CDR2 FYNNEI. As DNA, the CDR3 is TGTGCCAGCAGTGATTGGGAGGTTCGTGGCACCATATATTTT. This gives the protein CASSDWEVRGTIYF.

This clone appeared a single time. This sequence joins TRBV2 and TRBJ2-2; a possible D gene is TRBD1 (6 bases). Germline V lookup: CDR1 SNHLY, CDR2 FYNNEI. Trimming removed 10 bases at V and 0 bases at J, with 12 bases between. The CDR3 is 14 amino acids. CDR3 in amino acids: CATLRGTNTGELFF. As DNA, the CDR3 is TGTGCCACCCTAAGGGGGACGAACACCGGGGAGCTGTTTTTT.

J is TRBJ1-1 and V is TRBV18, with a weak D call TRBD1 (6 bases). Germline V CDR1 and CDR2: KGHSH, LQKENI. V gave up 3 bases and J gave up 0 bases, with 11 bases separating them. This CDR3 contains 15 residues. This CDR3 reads CASSPTGHLNTEAFF. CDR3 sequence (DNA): TGTGCCAGCTCACCGACGGGACACTTGAACACTGAAGCTTTCTTT.

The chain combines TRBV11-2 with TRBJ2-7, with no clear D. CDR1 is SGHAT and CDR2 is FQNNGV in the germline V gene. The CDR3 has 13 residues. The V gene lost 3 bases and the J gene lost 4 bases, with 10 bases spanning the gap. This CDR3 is CASSFNAEYEQYF. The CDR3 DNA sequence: TGTGCCAGCAGCTTCAACGCAGAATACGAGCAGTACTTC.

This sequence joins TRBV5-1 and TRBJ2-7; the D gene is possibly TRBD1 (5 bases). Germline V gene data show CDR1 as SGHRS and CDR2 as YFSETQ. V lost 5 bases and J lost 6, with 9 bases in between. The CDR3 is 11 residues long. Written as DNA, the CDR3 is TGCGCCAGCAGAACAGGCTCCGAGCAGTACTTC. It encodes CASRTGSEQYF.

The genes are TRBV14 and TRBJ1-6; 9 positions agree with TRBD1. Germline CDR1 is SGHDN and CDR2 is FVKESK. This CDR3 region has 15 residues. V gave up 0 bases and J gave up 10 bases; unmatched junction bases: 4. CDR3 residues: CASSQDPTGGSPLHF. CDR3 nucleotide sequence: TGTGCCAGCAGCCAAGACCCGACAGGGGGATCACCCCTCCACTTT.

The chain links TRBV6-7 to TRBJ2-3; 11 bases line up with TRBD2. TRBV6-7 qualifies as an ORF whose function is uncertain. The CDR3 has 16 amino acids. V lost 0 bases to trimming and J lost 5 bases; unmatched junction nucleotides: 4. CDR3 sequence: CASSYSLAGVGDTQYF. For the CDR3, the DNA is TGTGCCAGCAGTTACTCACTAGCGGGAGTAGGAGATACGCAGTATTTT.

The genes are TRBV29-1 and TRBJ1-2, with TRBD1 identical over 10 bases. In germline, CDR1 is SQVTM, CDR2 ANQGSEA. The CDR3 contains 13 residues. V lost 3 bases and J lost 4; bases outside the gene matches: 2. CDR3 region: CSVERDRGYGYTF. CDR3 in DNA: TGCAGCGTTGAGAGGGACAGGGGCTATGGCTACACCTTC.